These T cell receptor beta chains were read from a single sample in a study of cytomegalovirus exposure and HLA in healthy donors. Here immunoSEQ multiplex PCR was the method, and the copy in TCRdb shows in-frame clones only, minus some. The top ten clones hold 7% of a sample with approximately 170,000 clones, over 70% of them seen once. The sequencing input was PBMCs. These receptors were obtained from a woman aged 40 to 50 in good health and CMV-seropositive. Both conserved end residues are part of each CDR3. A D gene is named only where the DNA matches it firmly. Clone size, where shown, is once, few, many, or a class for clones that have expanded.

D gene	J gene	V gene	clone size	CDR3 protein	CDR3 DNA
.	TRBJ1-1	TRBV5-6	.	CASSLGHFGPVIRAFF	TGTGCCAGCAGCTTGGGACACTTCGGCCCGGTTATAAGAGCTTTCTTT
.	TRBJ2-7	TRBV6-6	.	CASSYDSTYEQYF	TGTGCCAGCAGTTATGACAGTACCTACGAGCAGTACTTC
.	TRBJ1-1	TRBV5-1	.	CASSATGLGMTEAFF	TGCGCCAGCAGCGCCACAGGGTTGGGGATGACTGAAGCTTTCTTT
.	TRBJ2-5	TRBV7-2	.	CASSAHGGLEETQYF	TGTGCCAGCAGCGCACATGGGGGGTTGGAAGAGACCCAGTACTTC
.	TRBJ2-3	TRBV6-5	.	CVSGSYTDTQYF	TGTGTTTCGGGGAGCTACACAGATACGCAGTATTTT
.	TRBJ1-1	TRBV15	.	CATSFLTGEAFF	TGTGCCACCAGCTTCTTAACAGGTGAAGCTTTCTTT
.	TRBJ1-1	TRBV20-1	.	CSARDYEAFF	TGCAGTGCTAGAGACTATGAAGCTTTCTTT
.	TRBJ1-1	TRBV19	.	CASSIGQPGTEAFF	TGTGCCAGTAGTATTGGCCAGCCGGGCACTGAAGCTTTCTTT
TRBD2	TRBJ2-5	TRBV7-7	.	CASGRGVQETQYF	TGTGCCAGCGGGCGGGGGGTACAAGAGACCCAGTACTTC
.	TRBJ2-5	TRBV5-1	.	CASSLTGVQETQYF	TGCGCCAGCAGCTTGACCGGGGTCCAAGAGACCCAGTACTTC
.	TRBJ1-1	TRBV6-1	.	CASSGYYRETEAFF	TGTGCCAGCAGTGGATATTACAGGGAAACTGAAGCTTTCTTT
TRBD1	TRBJ1-1	TRBV15	.	CATSIAGTGNTEAFF	TGTGCCACCAGCATCGCCGGGACAGGGAACACTGAAGCTTTCTTT
.	TRBJ2-5	TRBV5-1	.	CASSTIDRTQETQYF	TGCGCCAGCAGCACGATAGACAGAACTCAAGAGACCCAGTACTTC
.	TRBJ1-1	TRBV29-1	.	CSVEGRMNTEAFF	TGCAGCGTTGAGGGCAGAATGAACACTGAAGCTTTCTTT
.	TRBJ1-1	TRBV28	.	CASGAEFTEAFF	TGTGCCAGCGGGGCAGAGTTCACTGAAGCTTTCTTT
.	TRBJ2-7	TRBV6-5	.	CASWRRTSSYEQYF	TGTGCCAGCTGGAGGCGGACGAGCTCCTACGAGCAGTACTTC
TRBD1	TRBJ2-5	TRBV2	.	CAGQQGVKETQYF	TGTGCCGGTCAGCAGGGGGTAAAAGAGACCCAGTACTTC
TRBD2	TRBJ2-7	TRBV7-2	.	CASSLDRLAGDSSYEQYF	TGTGCCAGCAGCTTAGATCGGCTAGCGGGGGATTCCTCCTACGAGCAGTACTTC
.	TRBJ1-1	TRBV11-3	.	CASSQGRGTEAFF	TGTGCCAGCAGCCAGGGGAGAGGCACTGAAGCTTTCTTT
.	TRBJ1-6	TRBV28	.	CASSPGSPLHF	TGTGCCAGCAGCCCAGGGTCTCCCCTCCACTTT
.	TRBJ2-1	TRBV9	.	CASSVVGDEQFF	TGTGCCAGCAGCGTAGTCGGGGATGAGCAGTTCTTC
TRBD1	TRBJ1-2	TRBV5-4	.	CASSLGFRTGGAVGYTF	TGTGCCAGCAGCTTGGGGTTTCGGACAGGGGGTGCCGTTGGCTACACCTTC
.	TRBJ2-4	TRBV5-4	.	CASSLAVTRQAKNIQYF	TGTGCCAGCAGCTTGGCTGTGACTCGCCAAGCCAAAAACATTCAGTACTTC
TRBD2	TRBJ2-1	TRBV7-6	.	CASSPGTSGVYNEQFF	TGTGCCAGCAGCCCCGGGACTAGCGGGGTGTACAATGAGCAGTTCTTC
TRBD2	TRBJ2-5	TRBV4-1	.	CASSQGDSGDPYQETQYF	TGCGCCAGCAGCCAAGGGGATAGCGGGGACCCGTACCAAGAGACCCAGTACTTC
TRBD1	TRBJ1-1	TRBV29-1	.	CSAHPRDSNTEAFF	TGCAGCGCCCACCCGAGGGACAGTAACACTGAAGCTTTCTTT
.	TRBJ1-2	TRBV15	.	CATSREQIYGYTF	TGTGCCACCAGCAGAGAGCAGATCTATGGCTACACCTTC
.	TRBJ2-4	TRBV7-9	.	CASSGRRGTAKNIQYF	TGTGCCAGCAGCGGTCGGCGGGGAACGGCCAAAAACATTCAGTACTTC
TRBD1	TRBJ2-7	TRBV27	.	CASSPRTGLNYEQYF	TGTGCCAGCAGTCCCCGGACAGGGTTAAACTACGAGCAGTACTTC
TRBD1	TRBJ2-5	TRBV9	once	CASSAIAATGGLVETQYF	TGTGCCAGCAGCGCTATCGCCGCGACAGGGGGGTTGGTAGAGACCCAGTACTTC
TRBD1	TRBJ1-6	TRBV7-9	.	CASSLALGTGNSPLHF	TGTGCCAGCAGCTTAGCGCTGGGGACAGGGAATTCACCCCTCCACTTT
.	TRBJ1-1	TRBV28	.	CASSKNQGNTEAFF	TGTGCCAGCAGTAAAAATCAGGGGAACACTGAAGCTTTCTTT
TRBD1	TRBJ2-2	TRBV5-6	few	CASSPPGTGQGRGELFF	TGTGCCAGCAGCCCCCCTGGGACCGGACAGGGTCGCGGGGAGCTGTTTTTT
.	TRBJ1-1	TRBV7-9	.	CASSPSNTEAFF	TGTGCCAGCAGCCCTTCCAACACTGAAGCTTTCTTT
TRBD2	TRBJ2-5	TRBV29-1	.	CSVEDGKTSGVRETQYF	TGCAGCGTTGAAGATGGGAAGACTAGCGGGGTTAGAGAGACCCAGTACTTC
.	TRBJ2-5	TRBV9	.	CASSVEGRGQETQYF	TGTGCCAGCAGCGTAGAGGGCAGGGGACAAGAGACCCAGTACTTC
TRBD1	TRBJ1-1	TRBV7-3	.	CASSRTGNTEAFF	TGTGCCAGCAGCCGGACAGGGAACACTGAAGCTTTCTTT
.	TRBJ1-4	TRBV18	.	CASSASVPGGEKLFF	TGTGCCAGCTCAGCTTCCGTCCCTGGAGGTGAAAAACTGTTTTTT
.	TRBJ1-2	TRBV14	once	CASSQGQGLFHGYTF	TGTGCCAGCAGCCAAGGGCAGGGTTTATTCCATGGCTACACCTTC
TRBD1	TRBJ1-6	TRBV5-5	few	CASSLEDRAQNSPLHF	TGTGCCAGCAGCTTGGAAGACAGGGCTCAGAATTCACCCCTCCACTTT